These 13 T cell receptor beta chains were all obtained from the same sample, sequenced in a study of cytomegalovirus exposure and HLA in healthy donors. PCR was performed using 60 Vbeta and 13 Jbeta primers. Measured with immunoSEQ multiplex PCR; TCRdb has only the in-frame clones, and not every one. The profile shows fewer than 120,000 clones, around 76% of them singletons. The sample comprised PBMCs. The receptors stem from a man aged 25 to 40 in good health and CMV-seropositive.

The rearrangement links TRBV7-9 to TRBJ1-4; 7 bases are a match to TRBD1. The CDR3 is made up of 14 amino acids. Germline values: CDR1 SEHNR, CDR2 FQNEAQ (reference sequence). V was clipped by 6 bases and J by 12 bases; unmatched bases: 13. This chain's CDR3 is CASRLDRLNGELFF. The CDR3 DNA follows: TGTGCCAGCAGACTGGACAGGCTTAATGGGGAACTGTTTTTT.

There are a few counts of this clone. J is TRBJ2-1 and V is TRBV4-2, with a weak D call TRBD1 (7 bases). Trimming cost V 0 bases and J 4 bases, with 10 bases left between them. This CDR3 contains 15 residues. CDR1 is LGHNA and CDR2 is YNFKEQ in the germline V gene. The chain's CDR3 is CASSQEGGQYNEQFF. In DNA form, the CDR3 reads TGTGCCAGCAGCCAAGAGGGGGGACAGTACAATGAGCAGTTCTTC.

The gene calls are TRBV7-9 and TRBJ2-7; TRBD2 is a possible D gene (5 bases). This CDR3 comprises 14 residues. Trimming pared 2 bases from V and 2 bases from J, leaving 10 bases between. Germline V CDR1 and CDR2: SEHNR, FQNEAQ (reference sequence). The CDR3 DNA is TGTGCCAGCAGCTTACAGGAGGAGGCCTACGAGCAGTACTTC. This sequence encodes CASSLQEEAYEQYF. Full variable domain (remainder filled in from reference TRBV7-9 and TRBJ2-7): DTGVSQNPRHKITKRGQNVTFRCDPISEHNRLYWYRQTLGQGPEFLTYFQNEAQLEKSRLLSDRFSAERPKGSFSTLEIQRTEQGDSAMYLCASSLQEEAYEQYFGPGTRLTVT.

The chain employs TRBV13 and TRBJ2-7; 12 bases are a match to TRBD1. The ends lost 5 bases at V and 5 bases at J; junction bases unmatched: 10. CDR3 length: 16 residues. Germline CDR1 and CDR2: PRHDT and FYEKMQ (reference sequence). Here the CDR3 reads CASSPWDRGRVDEQYF. The CDR3 nucleotides are TGTGCCAGCAGCCCCTGGGACAGGGGGCGCGTGGACGAGCAGTACTTC.

The J gene is TRBJ2-1, the V gene TRBV6-5, with TRBD2 matching 8 bases. Looked up from germline, CDR1 is MNHEY and CDR2 is SVGAGI. Unmatched junction bases numbered 7, after V lost 2 bases and J lost 10 bases. There are 14 residues in the CDR3. The CDR3 region has the DNA TGTGCCAGCAGTTACCTACGGGGGGGCCGCGAGCAGTTCTTC. Encoded protein: CASSYLRGGREQFF.

The chain joins TRBV6-4 to TRBJ2-3; TRBD2 matches at 16 bases. Germline V lookup: CDR1 MRHNA, CDR2 SNTAGT. This CDR3 comprises 20 residues. Losses at the gene ends were 2 bases for V and 3 bases for J; bases not matched to a gene: 11. CDR3 bases: TGTGCCAGCAGTGACCGCCCCGGGACTAGCGGGGGGGCCCAGACAGATACGCAGTATTTT. Its protein product is CASSDRPGTSGGAQTDTQYF.

The chain is built from TRBV29-1 and TRBJ1-1; TRBD1 is a possible D gene (6 bases). The germline V gene has CDR1 SQVTM and CDR2 ANQGSEA. V lost 5 bases and J lost 5, with 12 bases in between. This CDR3 spans 12 amino acids. The CDR3: CSVPQGRTEAFF. The CDR3 coding sequence is TGCAGCGTTCCCCAGGGGCGAACTGAAGCTTTCTTT.

The rearrangement links TRBV5-8 to TRBJ2-3; 7 bases fit TRBD1. The germline CDR1 and CDR2 sequences are SGHTS and YDEGEE. The CDR3 is 15 amino acids. V gave up 0 bases and J gave up 0 bases; unmatched junction bases: 1. The chain's CDR3 is CASSLGGGSTDTQYF. The CDR3 bases are TGTGCCAGCAGCTTGGGAGGGGGCAGCACAGATACGCAGTATTTT.

The V gene is TRBV18, the J gene TRBJ2-1; 15 bases match TRBD2. The CDR3 has 17 residues. Germline lookup yields CDR1 KGHSH and CDR2 LQKENI. The junction had 11 bases not matched to a gene; V was cut back by 5 bases and J by 9 bases. Written as DNA, the CDR3 is TGTGCCAGCTCATGGACTAGCGGGGGGGCCGAAGGGAGTGAGCAGTTCTTC. Its translation is CASSWTSGGAEGSEQFF.

The table lists this clone with a few counts. The chain links TRBV4-1 to TRBJ1-1; no firm D call. V was clipped by 3 bases and J by 0 bases, with 8 bases between them. Germline V lookup: CDR1 MGHRA, CDR2 YSYEKL. The CDR3 runs to 14 residues. The CDR3 region is CASSHESMNTEAFF. The CDR3 DNA follows: TGCGCCAGCAGCCATGAGAGCATGAACACTGAAGCTTTCTTT.

A few counts support this clone. This sequence joins TRBV9 and TRBJ2-1, with TRBD2 matching over 9 bases. The germline V gene has CDR1 SGDLS and CDR2 YYNGEE. CDR3 length: 16 amino acids. V dropped 4 bases and J dropped 2; count of bases not matched to a gene: 7. CDR3 coding DNA: TGTGCCAGCAGCCAAAGCGGGGGGTTGACCTACAATGAGCAGTTCTTC. This translates into CASSQSGGLTYNEQFF.

The chain uses TRBV7-9 and TRBJ1-5, with a tentative D call TRBD1 (5 bases). The germline V and J ends were trimmed by 7 bases and 3 bases, with 13 bases remaining between them. This CDR3 has 14 residues. The germline V gene encodes CDR1 SEHNR and CDR2 FQNEAQ (reference sequence). The CDR3 here is CASTPDSSNQPQHF. The CDR3 nucleotides read TGTGCCAGCACCCCTGACAGCTCCAATCAGCCCCAGCATTTT.

The rearrangement uses TRBV5-4 and TRBJ2-2, with D tentatively TRBD2 (5 bases). The V gene's germline CDR1 is SGHNT and CDR2 YYREEE (reference sequence). The CDR3 has 16 residues. Trimming took off 0 bases at V and 5 bases at J, with 14 bases between the two ends. Here the CDR3 reads CASSLEGRGYTGELFF. The CDR3 DNA follows: TGTGCCAGCAGCTTGGAGGGTAGAGGGTATACCGGGGAGCTGTTTTTT.